This passage covers 17 T cell receptor beta chains from one sample sequenced in a study of Graves' ophthalmopathy and Graves' hyperthyroidism. Amplification from RNA transcripts yielded the TCR beta CDR3 regions. An opening RT-PCR round employed HTBI primers and preceded a second-round multiplex PCR. TCRdb reprocessed the multiplex PCR reads with MiXCR, giving one entry per CDR3 protein. Of 300,000 to 400,000 distinct CDR3 sequences in the sample, 17% are singletons; the top ten hold about 12%. The sample consisted of peripheral blood. Receptors were obtained from an adult man with Graves' ophthalmopathy.

This clonotype was seen at least ten times. This chain connects TRBV2 to TRBJ2-5; maybe TRBD1 (5 bases). With 8 bases removed from V and 2 bases from J, the gap between germline ends came to 6 bases. Germline V gene data show CDR1 as SNHLY and CDR2 as FYNNEI. This CDR3 has 11 amino acids. This chain's CDR3 is CASGQQETQYF. Written as DNA, the CDR3 is TGTGCCAGCGGACAACAAGAGACCCAGTACTTC.

Ten or more counts support this clonotype. V usage is TRBV6-1 and J usage is TRBJ1-1, with D possibly TRBD1 on 5 matching bases. Germline V gene data show CDR1 as MNHNS and CDR2 as SASEGT. With 5 bases removed from V and 1 base from J, the gap between germline ends came to 8 bases. CDR3 length equals 13 residues. CDR3 in amino acids: CASSKDKNTEAFF. The CDR3 nucleotides read TGTGCCAGCAGTAAGGACAAGAACACTGAAGCTTTCTTT.

This clonotype came up many times. The CDR3 here is CASRLTGGHGYTF. In DNA, the CDR3 is TGTGCCAGCAGGCTGACAGGGGGCCATGGCTACACCTTC. The V and J genes are TRBV6-1 and TRBJ1-2; the match to TRBD1 covers 10 bases. The V gene end was trimmed by 6 bases and the J gene end by 6 bases; junction bases not matched to a gene: 4. Germline CDR1 and CDR2: MNHNS and SASEGT. The CDR3 is made up of 13 amino acids.

This clonotype showed up many times. The CDR3 loop is CASSFGPDYEQYF. The CDR3 DNA reads as TGTGCCAGCAGTTTCGGGCCAGACTACGAGCAGTACTTC. V and J are TRBV12-3 or TRBV12-4 and TRBJ2-7; D is unclear. V dropped 3 bases and J dropped 3 bases, with 9 bases sitting between them. The CDR3 sequence is 13 residues long.

This clonotype occurred many times. The chain has TRBV6-1 and TRBJ1-1; the D gene is possibly TRBD1 (5 bases). This CDR3 is 15 amino acids long. CDR1 and CDR2 (germline): MNHNS, SASEGT. V lost 2 bases, J lost 0 bases, and 10 bases lay in between. This chain's CDR3 is CASSETTEMNTEAFF. CDR3 DNA: TGTGCCAGCAGTGAAACGACAGAAATGAACACTGAAGCTTTCTTT.

At least ten counts were recorded for this clonotype. The chain is built from TRBV2 and TRBJ1-5, with 8 bases matching TRBD1. CDR3 size: 14 residues. Per the germline V gene, CDR1 is SNHLY and CDR2 is FYNNEI. Trimming at V came to 2 bases and at J to 6 bases, leaving 3 bases not matched to a gene. The CDR3 DNA reads TGTGCCAGCAGTGAACAGGGGGCTCTTCAGCCCCAGCATTTT. It translates to CASSEQGALQPQHF. Variable domain in full (rest from reference TRBV2 and TRBJ1-5): EPEVTQTPSHQVTQMGQEVILRCVPISNHLYFYWYRQILGQKVEFLVSFYNNEISEKSEIFDDQFSVERPDGSNFTLKIRSTKLEDSAMYFCASSEQGALQPQHFGDGTRLSIL.

This chain connects TRBV12-3 or TRBV12-4 to TRBJ1-1, with D possibly TRBD1 on 5 matching bases. The CDR3 sequence is 15 residues long. The germline V and J ends were trimmed by 3 bases and 0 bases, with 11 bases remaining between them. CDR3 amino acids: CASSFGTGMNTEAFF. The DNA for the CDR3 is TGTGCCAGCAGTTTTGGGACGGGCATGAACACTGAAGCTTTCTTT.

This clonotype was detected many times. The rearrangement links TRBV27 to TRBJ1-2; 7 bases line up with TRBD1. Germline-derived CDR1 and CDR2 are MNHEY and SMNVEV (reference sequence). CDR3 length: 14 residues. V was pared by 5 bases and J by 5 bases, with 8 bases of the junction left unmatched. Here the CDR3 DNA reads TGTGCCAGCAGTCCAGCAGGGGGGCTATATGGCTACACCTTC. Translating it yields CASSPAGGLYGYTF.

This clonotype was detected a few times. J is TRBJ1-1 and V is TRBV29-1, with D tentatively TRBD1 (6 bases). The CDR3 sequence is 14 residues long. The germline gives CDR1 SQVTM, CDR2 ANQGSEA. V dropped 4 bases and J dropped 1 base, with 13 bases sitting between them. The CDR3 here is CSVGGEGGNTEAFF. CDR3 sequence (DNA): TGCAGCGTTGGCGGGGAAGGGGGGAACACTGAAGCTTTCTTT.

This clonotype came up many times. CDR3 nucleotide sequence: TGTGCCAGCAGTGAAATAGAGTACCAAGAGACCCAGTACTTC. It yields the protein CASSEIEYQETQYF. This chain joins TRBV6-1 and TRBJ2-5, with unresolved D. Germline values: CDR1 MNHNS, CDR2 SASEGT. CDR3 length: 14 amino acids. Trimming cost V 2 bases and J 0 bases, with 7 bases left between them.

This clonotype was counted ten times or more. This chain connects TRBV4-3 to TRBJ2-7, with no clear D. The CDR3 runs 15 residues. Looked up from germline, CDR1 is LGHNA and CDR2 is YSLEER. Deletions cut 0 bases from V and 3 bases from J, with 12 bases between. DNA of the CDR3: TGCGCCAGCAGCCAAGAGTCCAGGCCCCTCTACGAGCAGTACTTC. This codes for CASSQESRPLYEQYF.

The sample holds many counts of this clonotype. The CDR3 loop is CASSITGGPYEQYF. CDR3 in DNA: TGTGCCAGTAGTATAACGGGCGGACCCTACGAGCAGTACTTC. This chain connects TRBV19 to TRBJ2-7, with D hard to call. Germline CDR1 reads LNHDA; CDR2 reads SQIVND (reference sequence). CDR3 length: 14 residues. V was pared by 2 bases and J by 2 bases, with 10 bases between.

The table lists this clonotype with many counts. The V and J genes are TRBV7-9 and TRBJ2-7; 9 nucleotides align to TRBD1. The CDR3 length is 16 residues. Germline V gene sequence: CDR1 SEHNR, CDR2 FQNEAQ (reference sequence). V was pared by 5 bases and J by 4 bases, with 12 bases of the junction left unmatched. This CDR3 is CASSPFGTGRLYEQYF. CDR3 coding DNA: TGTGCCAGCAGCCCCTTCGGGACAGGGCGACTGTACGAGCAGTACTTC. Full variable domain (missing parts from reference TRBV7-9 and TRBJ2-7): DTGVSQNPRHKITKRGQNVTFRCDPISEHNRLYWYRQTLGQGPEFLTYFQNEAQLEKSRLLSDRFSAERPKGSFSTLEIQRTEQGDSAMYLCASSPFGTGRLYEQYFGPGTRLTVT.

A remark on this clonotype: A read error may be the cause here, since a much bigger clone is one base away. The V gene is TRBV5-5, the J gene TRBJ2-7; D possibly corresponds to TRBD1 (6 bases). Trimming pared 2 bases from V and 5 bases from J, leaving 14 bases between. CDR3 length: 14 residues. Germline V lookup: CDR1 SGHKS, CDR2 YYEKEE (reference sequence). The CDR3 spells CASSLRTVSHEQYF. CDR3 bases: TGTGCCAGCAGCTTACGGACAGTTTCCCACGAGCAGTACTTC.

This sequence joins TRBV10-3 and TRBJ2-5; 8 nucleotides match TRBD1. Germline V gene sequence: CDR1 ENHRY, CDR2 SYGVKD. The trim removed 2 bases at V and 4 bases at J, leaving 6 bases unmatched. The CDR3 is 15 residues long. DNA of the CDR3: TGTGCCATCAGTGAGGTAGACAGGGGAGGAGAGACCCAGTACTTC. It is translated as CAISEVDRGGETQYF.

In its sample, this clonotype was seen many times. The DNA for the CDR3 is TGTGCCAGCAGCCTCGGACAGGGAGCTAACTATGGCTACACCTTC. As protein: CASSLGQGANYGYTF. The chain is built from TRBV12-3 or TRBV12-4 and TRBJ1-2, with 8 bases lining up with TRBD1. CDR3 length: 15 amino acids. Trimming took 6 bases from V and 0 from J; bases not matched to a gene: 6.

The chain is built from TRBV7-2 and TRBJ1-1, with D hard to call. V was clipped by 5 bases and J by 8 bases, with 12 bases between them. In germline, CDR1 is SGHTA, CDR2 FQGNSA. The CDR3 has 12 amino acids. The CDR3 spells CASSPVTPEAFF. Here the CDR3 DNA reads TGTGCCAGCAGCCCTGTTACACCCGAAGCTTTCTTT. Full variable domain (remainder filled in from reference TRBV7-2 and TRBJ1-1): GAGVSQSPSNKVTEKGKDVELRCDPISGHTALYWYRQSLGQGLEFLIYFQGNSAPDKSGLPSDRFSAERTGGSVSTLTIQRTQQEDSAVYLCASSPVTPEAFFGQGTRLTVV.